This TCR beta chain is from a study of breast tumors, draining lymph nodes, adjacent tissues (dated by TCRdb to 2015 to 2016). About the full investigation: Breast cancer patients provided tumor, adjacent nontumor tissue and axillary lymph nodes, and the study compared the TCR beta repertoires across these three sources. The study aimed to assess the relationships and possible T-cell exchange between tumor, surrounding tissue and draining lymph node repertoires in human breast cancer.

Sequencing used an Illumina HiSeq 2000. TCR beta chain libraries were generated through multiplex PCR amplification. The amplified TCR beta chain products were analyzed by high-throughput sequencing. TCRdb's own reprocessing of the public reads used fastp at Q25 and MiXCR and kept productive beta chains. Entries are consolidated by CDR3 protein sequence, retaining the most common genes and DNA. This sample gives some 200,000 distinct CDR3 sequences in total; around a third of them show up just once. About 4.5% of the sample comes from the top ten. Lymph node samples were obtained from the axillary draining lymph nodes of breast cancer patients. With respect to this clonotype: Its target antigen remains unknown. The missing conserved phenylalanine or tryptophan at the end of this CDR3 makes a read error likely. Because the CDR3's place on the DNA is in doubt, the DNA is left out and the CDR3 is given as listed by TCRdb.

Including both end residues, the CDR3 is 13 amino acids long. In the germline V gene, CDR1 corresponds to SQVTM and CDR2 to ANQGSEA. Paper-wide results and their limitations: The data were considered consistent with most tumor T cells being derived from the lymph node and subsequently expanding within tumor tissue. The study presented the conclusion that tumor T cells originate in lymph nodes as consistent with a hypothesis, not as something directly demonstrated. In luminal-like breast cancer, tumor and nontumor tissue repertoires resembled each other significantly more than in basal-like breast cancer. Tumor T-cell repertoires showed less diversity than lymph node repertoires and more diversity than nontumor tissue repertoires, and tumor T-cell repertoires showed preferential V and J gene usage.

This sequence uses TRBV29-1 and TRBJ2-5; the D segment call TRBD1 is taken from the table without a DNA check. Sequenced: axillary lymph node tissue. The sequence was obtained from a female donor with breast cancer. Some clones in this sample may be carry-over from other donors' samples. This receptor has the CDR3 CSVEFWAAETQHS.